The 22 T cell receptor beta chains below were found in one sample sequenced in a study of T-cell memory formation after mild COVID-19. TCRdb ran MiXCR on the 5' RACE reads and lists one entry per CDR3 protein. The sample holds roughly 620,000 distinct CDR3 sequences, approximately 19% seen once. Input material: PBMCs or a T cell subset sorted from them (not recorded which). Receptors originate from an adult woman who had mild COVID-19 (a few samples of this study predate the infection). Cell type and time point are not known.

This clonotype has more than one count but fewer than ten. The V and J genes are TRBV9 and TRBJ2-1; 9 bases align to TRBD2. Germline V gene data show CDR1 as SGDLS and CDR2 as YYNGEE. Trimming took 0 bases from V and 5 from J; bases not matched to a gene: 12. The CDR3 runs 18 residues. CDR3 sequence: CASSVAQAGGPGHNEQFF. The CDR3 bases are TGTGCCAGCAGCGTAGCTCAGGCGGGAGGGCCGGGTCACAATGAGCAGTTCTTC.

This clonotype appeared a few times. The rearrangement joins TRBV19 to TRBJ2-1, with 11 bases matching TRBD2. CDR3 length: 16 amino acids. CDR1 is LNHDA and CDR2 is SQIVND in the germline V gene (reference sequence). V lost 5 bases to trimming and J lost 5 bases; unmatched junction nucleotides: 8. The CDR3 nucleotides read TGTGCCAGTAGTTCCGTAGCGGGAGGGTTAGACAATGAGCAGTTCTTC. Encoded protein: CASSSVAGGLDNEQFF.

This clonotype was detected a few times. The chain has TRBV29-1 and TRBJ2-7; D might be TRBD2 (6 bases). The germline V gene encodes CDR1 SQVTM and CDR2 ANQGSEA. The CDR3 consists of 13 residues. Trimming took 2 bases from V and 4 from J, leaving 12 bases between them. In nucleotides, the CDR3 is TGCAGCGTTGAAATGGGCGCGGGGTACGAGCAGTACTTC. It encodes CSVEMGAGYEQYF.

The J gene is TRBJ1-1, the V gene TRBV12-3 or TRBV12-4, with unresolved D. With 5 bases removed from V and 11 bases from J, the gap between germline ends came to 18 bases. The CDR3 is made up of 13 amino acids. CDR3 DNA: TGTGCCAGCAGTAGCGATAGCCACAATCGGGCTTTCTTT. Translated, it gives CASSSDSHNRAFF.

This clonotype has only a few counts. V and J are TRBV12-3 or TRBV12-4 and TRBJ1-1; D is unresolved. The CDR3 covers 15 residues. V was clipped by 6 bases and J by 4 bases, with 18 bases between them. The CDR3 protein is CASSQRMVRGTEAFF. DNA for the CDR3: TGTGCCAGCAGCCAGAGAATGGTACGGGGCACTGAAGCTTTCTTT.

V gene TRBV19 combines with J gene TRBJ1-5; D unclear. Trimming cost V 6 bases and J 0 bases, with 6 bases left between them. Germline CDR1 reads LNHDA; CDR2 reads SQIVND (reference sequence). The CDR3 contains 13 residues. The CDR3 nucleotides are TGTGCCAGTAGGTACAATAGCAATCAGCCCCAGCATTTT. Amino acid sequence: CASRYNSNQPQHF. Looking up the rest from reference TRBV19 and TRBJ1-5 gives the full variable domain: DGGITQSPKYLFRKEGQNVTLSCEQNLNHDAMYWYRQDPGQGLRLIYYSQIVNDFQKGDIAEGYSVSREKKESFPLTVTSAQKNPTAFYLCASRYNSNQPQHFGDGTRLSIL.

CDR3 nucleotides: TGCGCCAGCAGCTGGCAGACAGGGGCTCTACCCCCCATAACCTACGAGCAGTACTTC. It yields the protein CASSWQTGALPPITYEQYF. The J gene is TRBJ2-7, the V gene TRBV5-1, with TRBD1 matching over 8 bases. The V and J ends lost 3 bases and 2 bases, in that order; junction bases with no gene match: 19. CDR1 and CDR2 (germline): SGHRS, YFSETQ. CDR3 size: 19 residues.

In its sample, this clonotype was seen a few times. The J gene is TRBJ1-1, the V gene TRBV29-1; no definite D call. Germline V gene lookup returns CDR1 SQVTM and CDR2 ANQGSEA. The length of the CDR3 is 14 residues. V was pared by 4 bases and J by 0 bases, with 12 bases between. CDR3 sequence: CSVGPGSLNTEAFF. The CDR3 DNA follows: TGCAGCGTTGGGCCGGGGAGTTTGAACACTGAAGCTTTCTTT.

This clonotype was seen a handful of times. The chain carries TRBV4-1 and TRBJ2-1; TRBD2 agrees at 15 bases. Looked up from germline, CDR1 is MGHRA and CDR2 is YSYEKL. V lost 1 base and J lost 5; bases outside the gene matches: 3. CDR3 length: 17 amino acids. As DNA, the CDR3 is TGCGCCAGCAGCCAAGGTGGACTAGCGGGGGGGGACAATGAGCAGTTCTTC. Translation: CASSQGGLAGGDNEQFF.

This clonotype was seen more than once but under ten times. V gene TRBV12-3 or TRBV12-4 combines with J gene TRBJ1-1, with D possibly being TRBD1 (6 bases). V was shortened by 2 bases and J by 4 bases, with 11 bases between the two germline ends. The CDR3 contains 14 residues. The CDR3 protein is CASSLYRALTEAFF. As DNA, the CDR3 is TGTGCCAGCAGTTTATACAGGGCCCTCACTGAAGCTTTCTTT.

Many counts were recorded for this clonotype. This sequence joins TRBV10-3 and TRBJ2-1, with TRBD2 matching 10 bases. CDR3 size: 17 residues. V gave up 4 bases and J gave up 3 bases; unmatched junction bases: 9. Germline V gene lookup returns CDR1 ENHRY and CDR2 SYGVKD. The CDR3 spells CAISVIFTSGDYNEQFF. In DNA, the CDR3 is TGTGCCATCAGTGTGATTTTCACTAGCGGGGACTACAATGAGCAGTTCTTC.

The table lists this clonotype with many counts. V and J are TRBV29-1 and TRBJ2-2; D tentatively reads TRBD1 or TRBD2 (5 bases each). CDR3 length: 15 residues. Trimming removed 4 bases at V and 0 bases at J, with 12 bases between. Germline V CDR1 and CDR2: SQVTM, ANQGSEA. The CDR3 sequence: CSVVRGPTNTGELFF. The CDR3, as DNA: TGCAGCGTTGTGAGGGGCCCTACGAACACCGGGGAGCTGTTTTTT.

In its sample, this clonotype was seen a few times. This chain connects TRBV6-1 to TRBJ1-1; no reliable D call. Germline CDR1 is MNHNS and CDR2 is SASEGT. V lost 2 bases and J 1 base, leaving 5 bases between the germline ends. The length of the CDR3 is 13 residues. The CDR3: CASSERENTEAFF. The CDR3, as DNA: TGTGCCAGCAGTGAAAGAGAGAACACTGAAGCTTTCTTT.

Comment on this clonotype: A junction boundary mismatches the germline segment, possibly from a read error. This sequence joins TRBV4-1 and TRBJ2-1; 11 positions match TRBD2. The CDR3 loop spans 17 amino acids. Germline-derived CDR1 and CDR2 are MGHRA and YSYEKL. For the CDR3, the DNA is TGCGCCAGCAGCCAGTTGACTAGCGGGACCTCCGACAATGAGCAGTTCTTC. Residues: CASSQLTSGTSDNEQFF.

This chain uses TRBV23-1 with TRBJ2-6; 8 bases are a match to TRBD1. TRBV23-1 has ORF status, its function being uncertain. Trimming at V came to 3 bases and at J to 0 bases, leaving 4 bases not matched to a gene. CDR3 length: 17 amino acids. The CDR3 reads CASSHPGTGSGANVLTF. CDR3 coding DNA: TGCGCCAGCAGTCACCCCGGGACAGGCTCTGGGGCCAACGTCCTGACTTTC.

Only a few counts were recorded for this clonotype. The V call is TRBV6-1, the J call TRBJ2-1; D not certain. The V gene's germline CDR1 is MNHNS and CDR2 SASEGT. CDR3 length: 15 amino acids. V was shortened by 5 bases and J by 0 bases, with 11 bases between the two germline ends. The chain's CDR3 is CASSPTRSSYNEQFF. The CDR3 nucleotides are TGTGCCAGCAGTCCTACTCGATCCTCCTACAATGAGCAGTTCTTC.

This clonotype has just a few counts. The V call is TRBV5-1, the J call TRBJ2-2; 9 bases fit TRBD2. Germline assignment: CDR1 SGHRS and CDR2 YFSETQ. The CDR3 has 15 residues. The ends lost 3 bases at V and 5 bases at J; junction bases unmatched: 5. The CDR3 nucleotides are TGCGCCAGCAGCTATGGTAGCGGGGGAACCGGGGAGCTGTTTTTT. Its translation: CASSYGSGGTGELFF.

The chain is built from TRBV7-9 and TRBJ2-5; 7 bases match TRBD2. From germline, CDR1 is SEHNR and CDR2 FQNEAQ (reference sequence). The V segment lost 1 base and the J segment 5 bases; nucleotides outside the gene matches: 10. The CDR3 runs 16 residues. The CDR3: CASSLVPSGQGETQYF. CDR3 in DNA: TGTGCCAGCAGCTTAGTGCCTAGCGGACAAGGGGAGACCCAGTACTTC.

The J gene is TRBJ2-7, the V gene TRBV7-2; no clear D. The V and J ends lost 4 bases and 7 bases respectively, with 11 bases between them. The CDR3 has 12 amino acids. Looked up from germline, CDR1 is SGHTA and CDR2 is FQGNSA. As DNA, the CDR3 is TGTGCCAGCAGCTCCATAGGGTGGGAGCAGTACTTC. Protein sequence: CASSSIGWEQYF.

The chain recombines TRBV3-1 with TRBJ2-1; TRBD1 aligns across 9 bases. The germline V gene has CDR1 LGHDT and CDR2 YNNKEL (reference sequence). The CDR3 has 16 amino acids. The ends lost 3 bases at V and 6 bases at J; junction bases unmatched: 9. The CDR3 loop reads CASSHRGQGLGNEQFF. The CDR3 DNA reads as TGTGCCAGCAGCCATAGGGGACAGGGCCTTGGCAATGAGCAGTTCTTC.

This clonotype has a single count. The chain has TRBV27 and TRBJ2-2; 9 nucleotides align to TRBD2. Trimming at V came to 3 bases and at J to 7 bases, leaving 6 bases not matched to a gene. Looked up from germline, CDR1 is MNHEY and CDR2 is SMNVEV (reference sequence). This CDR3 has 15 residues. DNA of the CDR3: TGTGCCAGCAGTTTCGCGGGAGGGCCCTTCGGGGAGCTGTTTTTT. Its translation: CASSFAGGPFGELFF.

This clonotype has only a few counts. The chain is built from TRBV19 and TRBJ1-6; D gene unclear. V was cut by 2 bases and J by 8 bases, with 10 bases left in between. Germline CDR1 and CDR2: LNHDA and SQIVND (reference sequence). The CDR3 runs 14 residues. The CDR3 region has the DNA TGTGCCAGTAGTATAAATGGGCTCGATTCACCCCTCCACTTT. This translates into CASSINGLDSPLHF.